This T cell receptor (beta chain) was recorded in a study of regulatory T cells in long-lasting Graves disease. Many counts were recorded for this clonotype. Time point meaning: newly diagnosed GD, antithyroid drugs for less than 3 months. From PBMCs, RNA was extracted and then used to make the TCR library. Library construction for TCR beta used iRepertoire HTBI primers and Arm-PCR of CDR3 regions. TCRdb re-derived calls from the multiplex PCR reads in MiXCR, one entry per CDR3 protein. The sample lists approximately 540,000 distinct CDR3 sequences; around 13% were seen once. Germline trimming cut 8 bases from V and 5 bases from J; bases unmatched to any gene: 10. The germline V gene has CDR1 SNHLY and CDR2 FYNNEI. The CDR3 loop spans 15 amino acids. These data were likewise used in another study, on T cells in Graves' hyperthyroidism and ophthalmopathy.

V and J are TRBV2 and TRBJ2-3, with 10 bases fitting TRBD2. The specimen comprised peripheral blood mononuclear cells (PBMCs), sampled at new diagnosis, from a patient treated with antithyroid drugs. This receptor was taken from a woman in her twenties or thirties with Graves disease. The CDR3 reads CASRRSGRVGDTQYF. DNA of the CDR3: TGTGCCAGCCGGAGAAGCGGGAGGGTAGGAGATACGCAGTATTTT.